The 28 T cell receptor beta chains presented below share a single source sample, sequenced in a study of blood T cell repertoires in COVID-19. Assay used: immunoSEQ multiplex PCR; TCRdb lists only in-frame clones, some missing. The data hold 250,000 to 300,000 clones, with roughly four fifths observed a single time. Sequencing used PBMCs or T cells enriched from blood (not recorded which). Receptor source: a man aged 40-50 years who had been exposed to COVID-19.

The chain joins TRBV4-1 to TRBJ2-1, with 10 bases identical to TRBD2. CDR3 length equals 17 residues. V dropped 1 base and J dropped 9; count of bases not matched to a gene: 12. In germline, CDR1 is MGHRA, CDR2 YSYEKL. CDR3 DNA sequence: TGCGCCAGCAGCCAAGGTATAGCGGGAGGCCCATATGGTGAGCAGTTCTTC. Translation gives CASSQGIAGGPYGEQFF.

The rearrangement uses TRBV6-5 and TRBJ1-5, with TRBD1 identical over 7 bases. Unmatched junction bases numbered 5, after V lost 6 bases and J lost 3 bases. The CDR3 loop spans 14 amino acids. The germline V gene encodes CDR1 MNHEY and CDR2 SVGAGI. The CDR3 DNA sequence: TGTGCCAGCAGCCCAAGGGGGCACAATCAGCCCCAGCATTTT. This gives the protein CASSPRGHNQPQHF.

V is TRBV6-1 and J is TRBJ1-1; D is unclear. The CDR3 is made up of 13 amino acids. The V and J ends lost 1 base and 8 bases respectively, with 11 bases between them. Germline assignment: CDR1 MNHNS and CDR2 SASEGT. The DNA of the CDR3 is TGTGCCAGCAGTGAAGATTGGAGACCCGAAGCTTTCTTT. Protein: CASSEDWRPEAFF.

CDR3 sequence reads: CASSSRPGTSGFWYVNEQFF. DNA for the CDR3: TGTGCCAGTAGTTCTCGACCCGGGACTAGCGGGTTTTGGTACGTTAATGAGCAGTTCTTC. V is TRBV19 and J is TRBJ2-1; 12 bases align to TRBD2. CDR1 LNHDA and CDR2 SQIVND come from the germline V gene (reference sequence). This CDR3 contains 20 residues. Trimming at V came to 5 bases and at J to 7 bases, leaving 21 bases not matched to a gene. The full variable domain, with the rest looked up from reference TRBV19 and TRBJ2-1, is DGGITQSPKYLFRKEGQNVTLSCEQNLNHDAMYWYRQDPGQGLRLIYYSQIVNDFQKGDIAEGYSVSREKKESFPLTVTSAQKNPTAFYLCASSSRPGTSGFWYVNEQFFGPGTRLTVL.

The DNA of the CDR3 is TGTGCCCGAACTCGCGGGAGTGGGGAGACCCAGTACTTC. This gives the protein CARTRGSGETQYF. This rearrangement joins TRBV30 to TRBJ2-5, with 7 positions matching TRBD2. The length of the CDR3 is 13 residues. V gave up 8 bases and J gave up 5 bases; unmatched junction bases: 11. Germline V gene lookup returns CDR1 GTSNPN and CDR2 SVGIG (reference sequence).

This chain's CDR3 is CASSLTGLEKLFF. CDR3 nucleotides: TGTGCCAGCAGTTTGACAGGGCTCGAAAAACTGTTTTTT. The chain employs TRBV12-3 or TRBV12-4 and TRBJ1-4, with 7 nucleotides matching TRBD1. The junction had 3 bases not matched to a gene; V was cut back by 3 bases and J by 8 bases. This CDR3 has 13 residues.

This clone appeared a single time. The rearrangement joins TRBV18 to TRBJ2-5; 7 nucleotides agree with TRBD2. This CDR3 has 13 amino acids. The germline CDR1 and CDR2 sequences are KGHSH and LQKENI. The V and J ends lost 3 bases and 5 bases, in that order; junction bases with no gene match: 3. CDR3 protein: CASSPPGGETQYF. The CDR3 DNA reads TGTGCCAGCTCACCCCCCGGGGGGGAGACCCAGTACTTC. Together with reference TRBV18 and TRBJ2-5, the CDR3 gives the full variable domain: NAGVMQNPRHLVRRRGQEARLRCSPMKGHSHVYWYRQLPEEGLKFMVYLQKENIIDESGMPKERFSAEFPKEGPSILRIQQVVRGDSAAYFCASSPPGGETQYFGPGTRLLVL.

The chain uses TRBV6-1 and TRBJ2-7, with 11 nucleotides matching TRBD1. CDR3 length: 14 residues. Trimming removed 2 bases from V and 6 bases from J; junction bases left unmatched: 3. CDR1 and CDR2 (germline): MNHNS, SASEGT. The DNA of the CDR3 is TGTGCCAGCAGTGAATACGGGACAGGGGGCGAGCAGTACTTC. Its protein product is CASSEYGTGGEQYF.

DNA of the CDR3: TGCGCCAGCAGCTCGGGACAGATTCACACTGAAGCTTTCTTT. Amino acids: CASSSGQIHTEAFF. The chain carries TRBV5-1 and TRBJ1-1, with TRBD1 identical over 7 bases. Germline V gives CDR1 SGHRS, CDR2 YFSETQ. V gave up 3 bases and J gave up 3 bases; unmatched junction bases: 5. CDR3 length equals 14 residues.

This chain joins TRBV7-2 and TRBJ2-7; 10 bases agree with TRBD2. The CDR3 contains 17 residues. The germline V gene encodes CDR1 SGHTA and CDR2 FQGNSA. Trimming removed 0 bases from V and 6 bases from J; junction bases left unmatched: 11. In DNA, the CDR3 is TGTGCCAGCAGCTTAGCCCGGTCGAAGACTAGCGGGTTCGAGCAGTACTTC. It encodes CASSLARSKTSGFEQYF. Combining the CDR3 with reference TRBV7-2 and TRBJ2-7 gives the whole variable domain GAGVSQSPSNKVTEKGKDVELRCDPISGHTALYWYRQSLGQGLEFLIYFQGNSAPDKSGLPSDRFSAERTGGSVSTLTIQRTQQEDSAVYLCASSLARSKTSGFEQYFGPGTRLTVT.

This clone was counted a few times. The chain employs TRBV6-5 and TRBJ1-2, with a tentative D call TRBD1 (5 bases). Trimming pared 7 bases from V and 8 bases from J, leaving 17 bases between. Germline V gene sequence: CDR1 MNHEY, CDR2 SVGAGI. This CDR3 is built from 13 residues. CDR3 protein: CASTLNPRVGYTF. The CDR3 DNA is TGTGCCAGCACCCTGAACCCCAGGGTCGGCTACACCTTC.

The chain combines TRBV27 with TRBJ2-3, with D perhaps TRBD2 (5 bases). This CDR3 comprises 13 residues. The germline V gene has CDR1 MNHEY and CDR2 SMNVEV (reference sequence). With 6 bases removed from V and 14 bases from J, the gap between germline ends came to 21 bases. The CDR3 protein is CASSPGVGSIWYF. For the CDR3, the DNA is TGTGCCAGCAGCCCTGGGGTTGGGAGCATTTGGTATTTT.

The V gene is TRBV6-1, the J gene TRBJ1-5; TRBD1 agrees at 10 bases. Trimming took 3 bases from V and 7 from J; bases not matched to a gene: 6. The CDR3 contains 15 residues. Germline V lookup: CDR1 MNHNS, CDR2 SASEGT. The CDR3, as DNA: TGTGCCAGCAGTGAGACAGGGGGCTTTAGCCAGCCCCAGCATTTT. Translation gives CASSETGGFSQPQHF.

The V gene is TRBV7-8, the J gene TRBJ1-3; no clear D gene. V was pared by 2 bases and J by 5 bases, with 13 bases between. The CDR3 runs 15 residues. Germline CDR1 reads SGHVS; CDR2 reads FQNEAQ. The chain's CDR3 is CASSLSSSYRNTIYF. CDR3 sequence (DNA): TGTGCCAGCAGCTTATCCTCTTCCTATCGAAACACCATATATTTT.

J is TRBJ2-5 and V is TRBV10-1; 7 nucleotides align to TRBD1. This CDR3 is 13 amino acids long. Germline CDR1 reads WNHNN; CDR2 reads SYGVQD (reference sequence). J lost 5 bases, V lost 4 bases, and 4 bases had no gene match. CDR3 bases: TGCGCCAGCAGTGCACAGGGGTGGGAGACCCAGTACTTC. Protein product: CASSAQGWETQYF.

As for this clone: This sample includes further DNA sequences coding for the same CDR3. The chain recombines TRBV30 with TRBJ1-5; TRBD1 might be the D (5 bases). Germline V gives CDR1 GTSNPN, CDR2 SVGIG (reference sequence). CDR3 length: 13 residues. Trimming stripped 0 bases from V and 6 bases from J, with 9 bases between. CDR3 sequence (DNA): TGTGCCTGGAGTGTACAGGAACTTCAGCCCCAGCATTTT. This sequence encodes CAWSVQELQPQHF.

The CDR3 nucleotides are TGTGCCAGCAGCCAAGAAACGGGCCAGACAGGGCAGCCCCAGCATTTT. Translating gives CASSQETGQTGQPQHF. The chain recombines TRBV3-1 (or the pseudogene TRBV3-2) with TRBJ1-5, with 7 bases identical to TRBD1. Trimming cost V 0 bases and J 7 bases; bases outside gene matches: 9. Germline V gene sequence: CDR1 LGHDT, CDR2 YNNKEL (reference sequence). CDR3 length: 16 amino acids.

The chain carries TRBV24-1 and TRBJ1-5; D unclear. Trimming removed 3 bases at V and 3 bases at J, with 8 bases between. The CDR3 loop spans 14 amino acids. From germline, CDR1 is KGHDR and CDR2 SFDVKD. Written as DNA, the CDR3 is TGTGCCACCAGTGATCGACTCCTCAATCAGCCCCAGCATTTT. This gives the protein CATSDRLLNQPQHF.

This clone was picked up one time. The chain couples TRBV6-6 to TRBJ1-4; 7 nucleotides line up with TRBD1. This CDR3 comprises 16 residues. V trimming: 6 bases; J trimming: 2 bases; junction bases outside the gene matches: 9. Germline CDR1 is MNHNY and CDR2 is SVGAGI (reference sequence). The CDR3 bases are TGTGCCAGCAGACCCACCGACAGGGCCACTAATGAAAAACTGTTTTTT. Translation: CASRPTDRATNEKLFF.

DNA of the CDR3: TGTGCCAGCAGCGTAGCCACAGGAGCCGCCTACGAGCAGTACTTC. As protein: CASSVATGAAYEQYF. The V call is TRBV9, the J call TRBJ2-7; perhaps TRBD1 as D (5 bases). CDR1 and CDR2 (germline): SGDLS, YYNGEE. Trimming cost V 0 bases and J 2 bases, with 12 bases left between them. The CDR3 sequence is 15 residues long.

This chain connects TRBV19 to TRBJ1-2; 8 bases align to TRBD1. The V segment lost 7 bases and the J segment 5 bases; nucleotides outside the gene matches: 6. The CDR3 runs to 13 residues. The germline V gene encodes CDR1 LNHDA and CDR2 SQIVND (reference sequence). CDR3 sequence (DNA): TGTGCCAGTACCCCGACAGGGGAGTATGGCTACACCTTC. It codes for CASTPTGEYGYTF.

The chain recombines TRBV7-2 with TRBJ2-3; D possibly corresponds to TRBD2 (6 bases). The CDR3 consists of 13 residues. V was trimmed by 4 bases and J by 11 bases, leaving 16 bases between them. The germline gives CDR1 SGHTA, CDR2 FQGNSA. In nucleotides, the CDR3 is TGTGCCAGCAGCTCTACCTGGGGGGTTCGGCAGTATTTT. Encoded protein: CASSSTWGVRQYF.

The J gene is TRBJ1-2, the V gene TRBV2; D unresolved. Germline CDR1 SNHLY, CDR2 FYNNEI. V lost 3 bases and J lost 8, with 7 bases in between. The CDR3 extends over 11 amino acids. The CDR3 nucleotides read TGTGCCAGCAGTGAGAACGGGGGCTACACCTTC. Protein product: CASSENGGYTF.

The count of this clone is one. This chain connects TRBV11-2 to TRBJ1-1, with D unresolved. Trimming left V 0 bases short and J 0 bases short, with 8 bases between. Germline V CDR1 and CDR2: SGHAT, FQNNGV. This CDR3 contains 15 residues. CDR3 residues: CASSLEPRMNTEAFF. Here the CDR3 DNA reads TGTGCCAGCAGCTTAGAGCCCAGGATGAACACTGAAGCTTTCTTT. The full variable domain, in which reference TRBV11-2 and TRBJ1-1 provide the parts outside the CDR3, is EAGVAQSPRYKIIEKRQSVAFWCNPISGHATLYWYQQILGQGPKLLIQFQNNGVVDDSQLPKDRFSAERLKGVDSTLKIQPAKLEDSAVYLCASSLEPRMNTEAFFGQGTRLTVV.

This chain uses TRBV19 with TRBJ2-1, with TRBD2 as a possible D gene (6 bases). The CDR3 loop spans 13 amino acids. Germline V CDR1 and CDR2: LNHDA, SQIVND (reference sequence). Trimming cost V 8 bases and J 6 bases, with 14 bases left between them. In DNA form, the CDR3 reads TGTGCCAGTTCCCTAGCGATCTTCAATGAGCAGTTCTTC. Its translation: CASSLAIFNEQFF.

The CDR3 DNA reads as TGCGCCAGCAGTATCGCGGGAATTTCCTACAATGAGCAGTTCTTC. Its translation is CASSIAGISYNEQFF. V usage is TRBV5-1 and J usage is TRBJ2-1; D is possibly TRBD2 (6 bases). This CDR3 contains 15 residues. Trimming removed 5 bases at V and 1 base at J, with 13 bases between. Germline assignment: CDR1 SGHRS and CDR2 YFSETQ.

CDR3 amino acids: CASQTSRLYEQYF. DNA for the CDR3: TGTGCCAGCCAAACTAGCCGTCTCTACGAGCAGTACTTC. J is TRBJ2-7 and V is TRBV28, with a weak D call TRBD2 (6 bases). The CDR3 is 13 amino acids. V lost 8 bases, J lost 3 bases, and 14 bases lay in between. Germline CDR1 and CDR2: MDHEN and SYDVKM.

CDR3 region: CASSLDTSPEQFF. The CDR3 region has the DNA TGTGCCAGCAGCTTAGATACTAGCCCTGAGCAGTTCTTC. The chain carries TRBV7-9 and TRBJ2-1, with D possibly TRBD2 on 6 matching bases. Germline V CDR1 and CDR2: SEHNR, FQNEAQ (reference sequence). The CDR3 is 13 amino acids. The germline V and J ends were trimmed by 1 base and 9 bases, with 10 bases remaining between them.